What follows are 26 T cell receptor beta chains derived from one specimen sequenced in a study of TIL therapy for anti-PD-1-resistant metastatic lung cancer. Sequencing used immunoSEQ v3. Using immunoSEQ multiplex PCR, the repertoire was profiled, and TCRdb retains in-frame clones only, with some absent. Here the sample spans about 19,000 clones, over 75% being singletons. This sample's time point: pre-treatment sample, taken before nivolumab and TIL therapy. Sequencing was performed on blood, taken at baseline. These receptors all come from a person aged 25 to 80 with non-small cell lung cancer.

The chain couples TRBV19 to TRBJ1-2; no clear D gene. V gave up 2 bases and J gave up 1 base, with 2 bases separating them. The CDR3 loop spans 12 amino acids. Germline V gives CDR1 LNHDA, CDR2 SQIVND (reference sequence). CDR3 loop: CASSIHNYGYTF. The CDR3 DNA follows: TGTGCCAGTAGTATACATAACTATGGCTACACCTTC.

This clone appeared once. This sequence joins TRBV5-1 and TRBJ2-1, with 9 bases matching TRBD2. CDR1 is SGHRS and CDR2 is YFSETQ in the germline V gene. This CDR3 contains 15 residues. J lost 4 bases, V lost 2 bases, and 4 bases had no gene match. The CDR3 nucleotides read TGCGCCAGCAGCTTCCTAGCGGGGTCATACAATGAGCAGTTCTTC. This encodes CASSFLAGSYNEQFF.

The chain carries TRBV5-8 and TRBJ1-3; D uncertain. Trimming left V 6 bases short and J 0 bases short, with 16 bases between. Looked up from germline, CDR1 is SGHTS and CDR2 is YDEGEE. The CDR3 totals 16 residues. CDR3 DNA: TGTGCCAGCACCGACCGCCTGAGTTACTCTGGAAACACCATATATTTT. Protein product: CASTDRLSYSGNTIYF.

The sample holds a few counts of this clone. The V and J genes are TRBV2 and TRBJ2-2; TRBD2 matches at 11 bases. Germline V gene sequence: CDR1 SNHLY, CDR2 FYNNEI. V lost 5 bases, J lost 1 base, and 6 bases stayed unmatched. The CDR3 runs 17 residues. This chain's CDR3 is CASSQYGLAGNTGELFF. The CDR3 DNA reads as TGTGCCAGCAGTCAATACGGACTAGCGGGGAACACCGGGGAGCTGTTTTTT.

The chain joins TRBV5-1 to TRBJ2-1; 11 positions match TRBD2. The V segment lost 6 bases and the J segment 8 bases; nucleotides outside the gene matches: 16. Looked up from germline, CDR1 is SGHRS and CDR2 is YFSETQ. This CDR3 has 17 residues. This chain's CDR3 is CASTGTSGSLAMDEQFF. The CDR3 region has the DNA TGCGCCAGCACCGGGACTAGCGGATCCCTCGCCATGGATGAGCAGTTCTTC.

This clone has a single count. The genes are TRBV11-2 and TRBJ1-1; D is uncertain. Germline V gene lookup returns CDR1 SGHAT and CDR2 FQNNGV. This CDR3 has 13 residues. V lost 5 bases to trimming and J lost 3 bases, with 10 bases between them. CDR3 nucleotides: TGTGCCAGCAGCCAAGACCGGGACACTGAAGCTTTCTTT. Residues: CASSQDRDTEAFF.

J is TRBJ2-1 and V is TRBV13, with TRBD2 identical over 9 bases. CDR3 length: 17 amino acids. The junction had 12 bases not matched to a gene; V was cut back by 5 bases and J by 4 bases. The germline V gene has CDR1 PRHDT and CDR2 FYEKMQ (reference sequence). CDR3 nucleotide sequence: TGTGCCAGCAGCCCCACCACTCTAGCGGGGACTTACAATGAGCAGTTCTTC. Its protein product is CASSPTTLAGTYNEQFF.

V is TRBV11-1 and J is TRBJ2-7; D might be TRBD2 (5 bases). The CDR3 is made up of 13 amino acids. V lost 7 bases, J lost 6 bases, and 16 bases lay in between. Germline V CDR1 and CDR2: SGHAT, FQDESV (reference sequence). The CDR3 DNA sequence: TGTGCCAGCATCGGAGGCGGGTACGGCGAGCAGTACTTC. Encoded protein: CASIGGGYGEQYF.

The CDR3 protein is CASSDGQGNSLRYGYTF. The CDR3 DNA follows: TGTGCCAGCAGTGACGGACAGGGTAATTCGCTTCGGTATGGCTACACCTTC. This chain links TRBV2 with TRBJ1-2; 8 bases line up with TRBD1. The CDR3 extends over 17 amino acids. Germline V CDR1 and CDR2: SNHLY, FYNNEI. V dropped 3 bases and J dropped 5; count of bases not matched to a gene: 14.

This clone occurred once. The V call is TRBV11-1, the J call TRBJ2-5, with 12 bases matching TRBD1. The CDR3 runs 16 residues. CDR1 is SGHAT, CDR2 FQDESV, per germline (reference sequence). V gave up 5 bases and J gave up 5 bases; unmatched junction bases: 9. CDR3 bases: TGTGCCAGCAGCCGCCGGGACAGGGGGCGATGGGAGACCCAGTACTTC. Translation: CASSRRDRGRWETQYF.

This chain joins TRBV10-1 and TRBJ1-2, with TRBD1 matching 8 bases. This CDR3 has 14 residues. Germline trimming cut 5 bases from V and 4 bases from J; bases unmatched to any gene: 6. CDR1 and CDR2 (germline): WNHNN, SYGVQD (reference sequence). In nucleotides, the CDR3 is TGCGCCAGCAGTCCAGGGGGCGAATTCTATGGCTACACCTTC. It yields the protein CASSPGGEFYGYTF.

This clone was counted a single time. The chain joins TRBV24-1 to TRBJ2-1, with 10 nucleotides matching TRBD1. The V gene's germline CDR1 is KGHDR and CDR2 SFDVKD. Losses at the gene ends were 3 bases for V and 7 bases for J; bases not matched to a gene: 20. This CDR3 contains 20 residues. The CDR3 nucleotides are TGTGCCACCAGTGATGGGACAGGGGTGGGCTGGGCCCCGTTGGGGAATGAGCAGTTCTTC. The encoded protein is CATSDGTGVGWAPLGNEQFF.

The chain combines TRBV15 with TRBJ2-7; possible D gene TRBD1, 5 bases. CDR1 is LNHNV, CDR2 YYDKDF, per germline (reference sequence). The CDR3 consists of 16 residues. The V and J ends lost 0 bases and 1 base respectively, with 13 bases between them. The CDR3 sequence: CATSRDAATVSYEQYF. DNA for the CDR3: TGTGCCACCAGCAGAGATGCCGCGACAGTATCCTACGAGCAGTACTTC.

The chain uses TRBV5-1 and TRBJ2-1; D is unresolved. Germline loops: CDR1 SGHRS, CDR2 YFSETQ. The germline V and J ends were trimmed by 0 bases and 13 bases, with 8 bases remaining between them. The CDR3 is 11 residues long. CDR3 sequence reads: CASSLGPNQFF. The CDR3 coding sequence is TGCGCCAGCAGCTTGGGACCGAATCAGTTCTTC. The variable domain in full, with the rest retrieved from reference TRBV5-1 and TRBJ2-1, is KAGVTQTPRYLIKTRGQQVTLSCSPISGHRSVSWYQQTPGQGLQFLFEYFSETQRNKGNFPGRFSGRQFSNSRSEMNVSTLELGDSALYLCASSLGPNQFFGPGTRLTVL.

The chain uses TRBV7-2 and TRBJ1-5; D gene ambiguous. Trimming removed 1 base at V and 3 bases at J, with 7 bases between. The CDR3 loop spans 14 amino acids. Looked up from germline, CDR1 is SGHTA and CDR2 is FQGNSA. The chain's CDR3 is CASSLGRNNQPQHF. DNA for the CDR3: TGTGCCAGCAGCTTAGGACGGAACAATCAGCCCCAGCATTTT.

V usage is TRBV15 and J usage is TRBJ2-5; D is tentatively TRBD1 or TRBD2 (5 bases each). From germline, CDR1 is LNHNV and CDR2 YYDKDF (reference sequence). Trimming stripped 0 bases from V and 1 base from J, with 12 bases between. There are 16 residues in the CDR3. CDR3 loop: CATSREGDRVQETQYF. In DNA, the CDR3 is TGTGCCACCAGCAGAGAGGGGGATCGGGTCCAAGAGACCCAGTACTTC. The full variable domain, rest sourced from reference TRBV15 and TRBJ2-5, is DAMVIQNPRYQVTQFGKPVTLSCSQTLNHNVMYWYQQKSSQAPKLLFHYYDKDFNNEADTPDNFQSRRPNTSFCFLDIRSPGLGDTAMYLCATSREGDRVQETQYFGPGTRLLVL.

This clone appeared once. V usage is TRBV5-1 and J usage is TRBJ2-6; no reliable D call. The CDR3 loop spans 15 amino acids. Deletions cut 2 bases from V and 4 bases from J, with 10 bases between. Germline assignment: CDR1 SGHRS and CDR2 YFSETQ. CDR3 sequence reads: CASSFSGSGANVLTF. DNA of the CDR3: TGCGCCAGCAGCTTCTCAGGTTCGGGGGCCAACGTCCTGACTTTC.

This clone was detected a few times. V is TRBV7-9 and J is TRBJ2-7; D is perhaps TRBD2 (6 bases). The CDR3 sequence is 11 residues long. With 4 bases removed from V and 7 bases from J, the gap between germline ends came to 8 bases. Germline CDR1 reads SEHNR; CDR2 reads FQNEAQ (reference sequence). The DNA for the CDR3 is TGTGCCAGCAGCTGGGGGAGGGAGCAGTACTTC. The encoded protein is CASSWGREQYF.

This clone showed up just a few times. The chain combines TRBV28 with TRBJ2-2; D perhaps matches TRBD2 (6 bases). Germline values: CDR1 MDHEN, CDR2 SYDVKM. The CDR3 length is 15 residues. Trimming took 4 bases from V and 2 from J, leaving 11 bases between them. CDR3 amino acids: CASSWSGHNTGELFF. The CDR3, as DNA: TGTGCCAGCAGTTGGAGCGGGCACAACACCGGGGAGCTGTTTTTT. The variable domain in full, completed from reference TRBV28 and TRBJ2-2, reads DVKVTQSSRYLVKRTGEKVFLECVQDMDHENMFWYRQDPGLGLRLIYFSYDVKMKEKGDIPEGYSVSREKKERFSLILESASTNQTSMYLCASSWSGHNTGELFFGEGSRLTVL.

The V gene is TRBV11-2, the J gene TRBJ2-7; possibly TRBD1 for D (6 bases). Germline-derived CDR1 and CDR2 are SGHAT and FQNNGV. Between the trimmed V and J ends, which lost 3 bases and 4 bases, there was a span of 16 bases. CDR3 length: 15 residues. The CDR3 spells CASSFNTGQQYEQYF. DNA of the CDR3: TGTGCCAGCAGCTTTAATACAGGGCAACAATACGAGCAGTACTTC.

The rearrangement joins TRBV27 to TRBJ2-7, with D perhaps matching TRBD1 or TRBD2 (5 bases each). The germline gives CDR1 MNHEY, CDR2 SMNVEV (reference sequence). The CDR3 is 13 amino acids. Trimming took 3 bases from V and 9 from J, leaving 15 bases between them. DNA for the CDR3: TGTGCCAGCAGTTTCGACGGGACCCCCGGGCAGTACTTC. Translating gives CASSFDGTPGQYF.

The V call is TRBV18, the J call TRBJ2-6, with D perhaps matching TRBD2 (5 bases). CDR3 size: 17 residues. Germline CDR1 and CDR2: KGHSH and LQKENI. V lost 3 bases to trimming and J lost 2 bases, with 14 bases between them. This CDR3 is CASSPREGTPGANVLTF. CDR3 DNA: TGTGCCAGCTCACCTAGAGAGGGAACACCTGGGGCCAACGTCCTGACTTTC.

This sequence joins TRBV7-2 and TRBJ2-3; a weak D match, TRBD2 (5 bases). CDR3 length: 17 amino acids. Germline loops: CDR1 SGHTA, CDR2 FQGNSA. Trimming took off 6 bases at V and 1 base at J, with 20 bases between the two ends. The chain's CDR3 is CASRLFGLRAGTDTQYF. In DNA, the CDR3 is TGTGCCAGCAGACTATTCGGACTGCGAGCGGGCACAGATACGCAGTATTTT.

The chain employs TRBV12-3 or TRBV12-4 and TRBJ1-6, with D possibly being TRBD1 (5 bases). The CDR3 spans 13 residues. Trimming pared 6 bases from V and 9 bases from J, leaving 12 bases between. The CDR3 nucleotides read TGTGCCAGCAGGGTACAAGGGGTTTCACCCCTCCACTTT. Residues: CASRVQGVSPLHF.

The table lists this clone with a few counts. The rearrangement joins TRBV30 to TRBJ2-7; weak D call: TRBD2 (6 bases). The germline V gene has CDR1 GTSNPN and CDR2 SVGIG (reference sequence). The CDR3 runs 14 residues. The V and J ends lost 1 base and 1 base respectively, with 11 bases between them. As DNA, the CDR3 is TGTGCCTGGAGTGCCGGGGGTAGTTCCTACGAGCAGTACTTC. Encoded protein: CAWSAGGSSYEQYF. The variable domain in full, with the rest retrieved from reference TRBV30 and TRBJ2-7, is SQTIHQWPATLVQPVGSPLSLECTVEGTSNPNLYWYRQAAGRGLQLLFYSVGIGQISSEVPQNLSASRPQDRQFILSSKKLLLSDSGFYLCAWSAGGSSYEQYFGPGTRLTVT.

This rearrangement joins TRBV20-1 to TRBJ1-2; 8 nucleotides align to TRBD1. Germline CDR1 DFQATT, CDR2 SNEGSKA (reference sequence). The CDR3 runs 15 residues. V lost 3 bases, J lost 2 bases, and 8 bases stayed unmatched. The CDR3 sequence is CSASGTGKSNYGYTF. As DNA, the CDR3 is TGCAGTGCTAGTGGGACAGGCAAGTCGAACTATGGCTACACCTTC.